These 10 T cell receptor beta chains were all obtained from the same sample, sequenced in a study of T cell clonality in common variable immunodeficiency. General study findings and limits: In common variable immunodeficiency, TCR beta chains reportedly carried fewer deletions and N-nucleotide insertions.

These TCRs are of unknown antigen specificity. Sequencing used immunoSEQ multiplex PCR; TCRdb keeps in-frame clones, though not all of them. Sampling found fewer than 12,000 clones, none seen once. The source material was peripheral blood mononuclear cells. These TCRs come from a human donor with common variable immunodeficiency.

This clone was counted a few times. The DNA ends 3 residues before the CDR3 does, and the rest of the CDR3 is filled in from the germline J gene. The chain uses TRBV7-6 and TRBJ2-5; D ambiguous. CDR3 size: 15 residues. Germline CDR1 SGHVS, CDR2 FNYEAQ. Deletions cut 5 bases from V and 1 base from J, with 14 bases between. The DNA read from the CDR3 is TGTGCCAGCAGCAAAGCACCGCTGTCCCAAGAGACC. Its translation is CASSKAPLSQET. The complete CDR3 reads CASSKAPLSQETQYF. Using reference TRBV7-6 and TRBJ2-5 for the parts outside the CDR3, the full variable domain is GAGVSQSPRYKVTKRGQDVALRCDPISGHVSLYWYRQALGQGPEFLTYFNYEAQQDKSGLPNDRFSAERPEGSISTLTIQRTEQRDSAMYRCASSKAPLSQETQYFGPGTRLLVL.

Note on this clone: The read ends 3 residues shy of where the CDR3 ends; the end is completed using the germline J gene. The chain has TRBV19 and TRBJ2-7; D possibly corresponds to TRBD1 (5 bases). This CDR3 has 13 residues. V was shortened by 4 bases and J by 4 bases, with 11 bases between the two germline ends. Germline loops: CDR1 LNHDA, CDR2 SQIVND (reference sequence). This chain's CDR3 is CASSKRQYYEQYF. Incomplete CDR3 DNA: TGTGCCAGTAGTAAACGACAGTATTACGAG.

This clone was recorded a few times. The read terminates 3 residues ahead of where the CDR3 ends, so the germline J gene completes it. This chain links TRBV7-9 with TRBJ2-5; a possible D gene is TRBD1 (6 bases). The CDR3 is 15 amino acids. The germline V gene encodes CDR1 SEHNR and CDR2 FQNEAQ (reference sequence). Trimming removed 3 bases from V and 1 base from J, with 12 bases in between. CDR3: CASSFLVGGQETQYF. The DNA read from the CDR3 is TGTGCCAGCAGCTTCCTGGTAGGGGGCCAAGAGACC.

This clone was recorded a few times. Coverage ceases 3 residues before the CDR3 finishes, and the germline J gene fills in the end. The chain is built from TRBV7-2 and TRBJ2-7; TRBD1 is a possible D gene (6 bases). V was clipped by 7 bases and J by 6 bases, with 22 bases between them. This CDR3 has 15 amino acids. Germline CDR1 reads SGHTA; CDR2 reads FQGNSA. CDR3 amino acids: CASTIGVGQLVEQYF. CDR3 DNA, as far as it was read: TGTGCCAGCACCATAGGGGTCGGACAGCTAGTCGAG.

This clone has more than one count but fewer than ten. Read coverage stops 3 residues before the CDR3 terminus; the germline J gene supplies the remainder. The chain is built from TRBV19 and TRBJ2-1; 12 bases are shared with TRBD2. The germline V gene has CDR1 LNHDA and CDR2 SQIVND (reference sequence). V lost 5 bases to trimming and J lost 9 bases; unmatched junction nucleotides: 8. This CDR3 comprises 15 residues. CDR3 bases read: TGTGCCAGTAGTGTGACTAGCGGGAGTATTATTGAG. Residues: CASSVTSGSIIE. The complete CDR3 sequence is CASSVTSGSIIEQFF.

This clone has just a few counts. The missing CDR3 end, 3 residues past where the read stops, is filled in from the germline J gene. The genes are TRBV18 and TRBJ2-3, with 7 bases identical to TRBD2. The CDR3 sequence is 16 residues long. V lost 4 bases, J lost 0 bases, and 7 bases stayed unmatched. CDR1 is KGHSH, CDR2 LQKENI, per germline. Partial CDR3 DNA: TGTGCCAGCTCACGCTTCACTAGCGATAGCACAGATACG. Translated, it gives CASSRFTSDSTDT. The CDR3 in its entirety is CASSRFTSDSTDTQYF. The entire variable domain, with the rest obtained from reference TRBV18 and TRBJ2-3, is as follows: NAGVMQNPRHLVRRRGQEARLRCSPMKGHSHVYWYRQLPEEGLKFMVYLQKENIIDESGMPKERFSAEFPKEGPSILRIQQVVRGDSAAYFCASSRFTSDSTDTQYFGPGTRLTVL.

The table lists this clone with a few counts. The read ends 3 residues shy of where the CDR3 ends; the end is completed using the germline J gene. This sequence joins TRBV5-1 and TRBJ2-5; 12 nucleotides line up with TRBD2. Losses at the gene ends were 6 bases for V and 1 base for J; bases not matched to a gene: 4. The germline V gene has CDR1 SGHRS and CDR2 YFSETQ. The CDR3 runs to 15 residues. The CDR3 is CASTLTSGSQETQYF. The part of the CDR3 DNA that was read is TGCGCCAGCACCCTGACTAGCGGGAGCCAAGAGACC.

This clone was observed a few times. The CDR3 extends 3 residues past the end of the read, so its final part is completed from the germline J gene. The V and J genes are TRBV7-9 and TRBJ2-3, with 9 bases aligning to TRBD1. Germline loops: CDR1 SEHNR, CDR2 FQNEAQ (reference sequence). The CDR3 has 15 amino acids. V lost 3 bases to trimming and J lost 2 bases; unmatched junction nucleotides: 3. CDR3 DNA, as far as it was read: TGTGCCAGCAGCTTGGGGACAGGGACCACAGATACG. It codes for CASSLGTGTTDT. The full CDR3 protein reads CASSLGTGTTDTQYF.

Comments on this clone: The CDR3 is cut off 3 residues early in the read; its end comes from the germline J gene. The chain links TRBV5-4 to TRBJ2-1, with D maybe TRBD2 (6 bases). V was shortened by 1 base and J by 8 bases, with 10 bases between the two germline ends. This CDR3 is 13 amino acids long. CDR1 and CDR2 (germline): SGHNT, YYREEE (reference sequence). CDR3 loop: CASSLLGGDEQFF. The CDR3 DNA, read in part, is TGTGCCAGCAGCTTGTTGGGCGGGGATGAG. Based on the CDR3 plus reference TRBV5-4 and TRBJ2-1, the full variable domain is ETGVTQSPTHLIKTRGQQVTLRCSSQSGHNTVSWYQQALGQGPQFIFQYYREEENGRGNFPPRFSGLQFPNYSSELNVNALELDDSALYLCASSLLGGDEQFFGPGTRLTVL.

This clone was seen more than once but under ten times. The read ends 3 residues before the CDR3 terminus; that terminus is restored from the germline J gene. The gene calls are TRBV2 and TRBJ2-3; TRBD2 matches 11 bases. CDR1 SNHLY and CDR2 FYNNEI come from the germline V gene. CDR3 length equals 15 residues. V trimming: 8 bases; J trimming: 7 bases; junction bases outside the gene matches: 11. Partial CDR3 DNA: TGTGCCAGCGTAAGGGCTAGCGGGAGGAGGTATACG. Residues: CASVRASGRRYT. The full CDR3 protein reads CASVRASGRRYTQYF. The entire variable domain, with the rest obtained from reference TRBV2 and TRBJ2-3, is as follows: EPEVTQTPSHQVTQMGQEVILRCVPISNHLYFYWYRQILGQKVEFLVSFYNNEISEKSEIFDDQFSVERPDGSNFTLKIRSTKLEDSAMYFCASVRASGRRYTQYFGPGTRLTVL.